The 18 T cell receptor beta chains below come from one sample, sequenced in a study of blood T cell repertoires in COVID-19. Data came from immunoSEQ multiplex PCR; TCRdb stores just in-frame clones and leaves some out. The table includes about 230,000 clones, approximately 84% detected once. Material for sequencing was peripheral blood. Receptors were obtained from an elderly woman with acute or convalescent COVID-19.

This clone was counted once. This rearrangement joins TRBV25-1 to TRBJ2-5; 8 bases are a match to TRBD2. Germline V gene sequence: CDR1 MGHDK, CDR2 SYGVNS. The CDR3 consists of 15 residues. Unmatched junction bases numbered 12, after V lost 7 bases and J lost 5 bases. The CDR3 is CASNSGTRGWETQYF. The CDR3 nucleotides read TGTGCCAGCAATTCCGGGACTAGAGGTTGGGAGACCCAGTACTTC.

V gene TRBV5-6 combines with J gene TRBJ2-2; 9 nucleotides agree with TRBD1. After removal of 3 bases from V and 3 bases from J, the junction contained 3 bases not matched to a gene. This CDR3 comprises 15 residues. CDR1 SGHDT and CDR2 YYEEEE come from the germline V gene. The CDR3 loop reads CASSYGQGYTGELFF. The CDR3, as DNA: TGTGCCAGCAGCTATGGACAGGGGTACACCGGGGAGCTGTTTTTT.

Here the CDR3 reads CATSDANSGRENEQFF. In DNA form, the CDR3 reads TGTGCCACCAGTGATGCAAATAGCGGGAGGGAGAATGAGCAGTTCTTC. This sequence joins TRBV24-1 and TRBJ2-1; TRBD2 aligns across 11 bases. Germline V gene sequence: CDR1 KGHDR, CDR2 SFDVKD. The CDR3 is made up of 16 amino acids. Losses at the gene ends were 3 bases for V and 7 bases for J; bases not matched to a gene: 7.

The rearrangement links TRBV19 to TRBJ1-2; tentative D call: TRBD1 (5 bases). The CDR3 is 14 residues long. V lost 4 bases to trimming and J lost 4 bases, with 13 bases between them. Germline V CDR1 and CDR2: LNHDA, SQIVND (reference sequence). The CDR3 sequence is CASSTTGTSYGYTF. For the CDR3, the DNA is TGTGCCAGTAGTACAACCGGGACTTCCTATGGCTACACCTTC.

The CDR3 spells CASRGTGLSEKLFF. The CDR3 bases are TGTGCCAGCAGAGGAACAGGGTTGAGTGAAAAACTGTTTTTT. V usage is TRBV27 and J usage is TRBJ1-4; D may be TRBD1 (6 bases). Germline V lookup: CDR1 MNHEY, CDR2 SMNVEV (reference sequence). Trimming took off 6 bases at V and 7 bases at J, with 15 bases between the two ends. This CDR3 comprises 14 residues. The whole variable domain, remainder taken from reference TRBV27 and TRBJ1-4, is EAQVTQNPRYLITVTGKKLTVTCSQNMNHEYMSWYRQDPGLGLRQIYYSMNVEVTDKGDVPEGYKVSRKEKRNFPLILESPSPNQTSLYFCASRGTGLSEKLFFGSGTQLSVL.

With respect to this clone: Mismatch with germline at one junction end may stem from a read error. This chain links TRBV19 with TRBJ1-2, with TRBD1 identical over 7 bases. Germline CDR1 LNHDA, CDR2 SQIVND (reference sequence). The CDR3 sequence is 13 residues long. The DNA for the CDR3 is TGTGCCAGCACTATGGACAGGCGGTATGGCTACTCCTTC. Its translation: CASTMDRRYGYSF. Full variable domain (missing parts from reference TRBV19 and TRBJ1-2): DGGITQSPKYLFRKEGQNVTLSCEQNLNHDAMYWYRQDPGQGLRLIYYSQIVNDFQKGDIAEGYSVSREKKESFPLTVTSAQKNPTAFYLCASTMDRRYGYSFGSGTRLTVV.

This clone was recorded once. The J gene is TRBJ1-5, the V gene TRBV7-9; D is possibly TRBD1 (5 bases). This CDR3 has 15 amino acids. The germline V and J ends were trimmed by 4 bases and 0 bases, with 10 bases remaining between them. Germline V gene data show CDR1 as SEHNR and CDR2 as FQNEAQ (reference sequence). CDR3 residues: CASSWGVDSNQPQHF. The CDR3 coding sequence is TGTGCCAGCAGCTGGGGGGTCGATAGCAATCAGCCCCAGCATTTT.

The V call is TRBV7-2, the J call TRBJ1-3, with 9 bases identical to TRBD1. The CDR3 totals 17 residues. V gave up 0 bases and J gave up 5 bases; unmatched junction bases: 8. Germline-derived CDR1 and CDR2 are SGHTA and FQGNSA. This CDR3 reads CASSLAFGTGNRNTIYF. The CDR3 coding sequence is TGTGCCAGCAGCTTAGCCTTCGGGACAGGGAATCGAAACACCATATATTTT. The full variable domain, rest sourced from reference TRBV7-2 and TRBJ1-3, is GAGVSQSPSNKVTEKGKDVELRCDPISGHTALYWYRQSLGQGLEFLIYFQGNSAPDKSGLPSDRFSAERTGGSVSTLTIQRTQQEDSAVYLCASSLAFGTGNRNTIYFGEGSWLTVV.

The chain carries TRBV20-1 and TRBJ2-7, with D unresolved. The germline V gene has CDR1 DFQATT and CDR2 SNEGSKA (reference sequence). Deletions cut 1 base from V and 5 bases from J, with 3 bases between. There are 10 residues in the CDR3. CDR3 sequence reads: CSARVNEQYF. DNA of the CDR3: TGCAGTGCTAGAGTAAACGAGCAGTACTTC.

This chain connects TRBV27 to TRBJ1-2, with unresolved D. V dropped 2 bases and J dropped 4 bases, with 8 bases sitting between them. This CDR3 is 13 amino acids long. CDR1 is MNHEY, CDR2 SMNVEV, per germline (reference sequence). This chain's CDR3 is CASSLQAGYGYTF. For the CDR3, the DNA is TGTGCCAGCAGTTTACAGGCGGGCTATGGCTACACCTTC.

This chain links TRBV6-5 with TRBJ1-5, with 7 bases aligning to TRBD1. The germline V gene has CDR1 MNHEY and CDR2 SVGAGI. The CDR3 runs to 13 residues. V was clipped by 6 bases and J by 3 bases; unmatched bases: 2. The CDR3 protein is CASSGTDNQPQHF. CDR3 in DNA: TGTGCCAGCAGCGGGACAGACAATCAGCCCCAGCATTTT.

The gene calls are TRBV28 and TRBJ2-5, with D perhaps matching TRBD2 (6 bases). This CDR3 comprises 13 residues. The germline CDR1 and CDR2 sequences are MDHEN and SYDVKM. V was shortened by 2 bases and J by 5 bases, with 9 bases between the two germline ends. The CDR3 nucleotides are TGTGCCAGCAGTTTAACTAGCCCCGAGACCCAGTACTTC. It yields the protein CASSLTSPETQYF.

V is TRBV7-2 and J is TRBJ1-2; tentative D call: TRBD1 (5 bases). The CDR3 covers 16 residues. Trimming shortened V by 4 bases and J by 4 bases, and 19 bases separated the two germline ends. Germline V gene sequence: CDR1 SGHTA, CDR2 FQGNSA. This chain's CDR3 is CASSSVSGTTSYGYTF. The CDR3 region has the DNA TGTGCCAGCAGCTCGGTCTCCGGGACTACTTCCTATGGCTACACCTTC.

This sequence joins TRBV27 and TRBJ2-5, with TRBD2 matching over 12 bases. CDR1 MNHEY and CDR2 SMNVEV come from the germline V gene (reference sequence). This CDR3 is built from 15 residues. Unmatched junction bases numbered 4, after V lost 3 bases and J lost 5 bases. CDR3 in amino acids: CASSFSTSGGETQYF. For the CDR3, the DNA is TGTGCCAGCAGTTTCAGTACTAGCGGGGGGGAGACCCAGTACTTC.

The chain couples TRBV5-5 to TRBJ1-4, with D unclear. V was cut by 4 bases and J by 5 bases, with 12 bases left in between. CDR3 length equals 14 residues. The V gene's germline CDR1 is SGHKS and CDR2 YYEKEE (reference sequence). The CDR3 nucleotides read TGTGCCAGCAGCATACAGAGAACGAATGAAAAACTGTTTTTT. Translated: CASSIQRTNEKLFF.

The chain joins TRBV5-6 to TRBJ1-2; D gene unclear. Germline CDR1 and CDR2: SGHDT and YYEEEE. This CDR3 spans 14 amino acids. The V and J ends lost 0 bases and 8 bases respectively, with 14 bases between them. CDR3 residues: CASSLGSGVRGYTF. The CDR3 nucleotides are TGTGCCAGCAGCTTGGGGTCCGGGGTGAGGGGCTACACCTTC.

This clone was observed a few times. The rearrangement links TRBV29-1 to TRBJ1-2; 7 nucleotides match TRBD1. V lost 6 bases, J lost 6 bases, and 7 bases stayed unmatched. Germline CDR1 is SQVTM and CDR2 is ANQGSEA. This CDR3 has 12 residues. For the CDR3, the DNA is TGCAGCGTCGCCGGACAGGTCCATGGCTACACCTTC. Protein sequence: CSVAGQVHGYTF.

The rearrangement joins TRBV12-3 or TRBV12-4 to TRBJ2-1, with unresolved D. This CDR3 comprises 13 residues. Trimming took off 7 bases at V and 5 bases at J, with 12 bases between the two ends. Here the CDR3 DNA reads TGTGCCAGCACCCGAGACACCCACAATGAGCAGTTCTTC. Translating gives CASTRDTHNEQFF.